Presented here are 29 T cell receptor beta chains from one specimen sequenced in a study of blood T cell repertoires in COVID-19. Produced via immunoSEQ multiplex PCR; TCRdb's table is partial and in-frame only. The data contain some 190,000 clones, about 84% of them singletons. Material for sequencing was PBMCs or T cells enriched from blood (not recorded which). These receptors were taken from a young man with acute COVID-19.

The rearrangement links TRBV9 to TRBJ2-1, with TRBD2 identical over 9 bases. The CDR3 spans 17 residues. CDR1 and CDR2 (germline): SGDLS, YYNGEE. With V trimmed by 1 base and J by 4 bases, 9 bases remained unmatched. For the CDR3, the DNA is TGTGCCAGCAGCGTATTGGTTAGCGGGGGAGCATACAATGAGCAGTTCTTC. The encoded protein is CASSVLVSGGAYNEQFF.

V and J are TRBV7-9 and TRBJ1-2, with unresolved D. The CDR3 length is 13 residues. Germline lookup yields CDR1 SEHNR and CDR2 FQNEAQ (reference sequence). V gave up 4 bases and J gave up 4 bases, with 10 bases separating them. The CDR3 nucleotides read TGTGCCAGCAGCTCTTTCCCCAGCTATGGCTACACCTTC. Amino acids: CASSSFPSYGYTF.

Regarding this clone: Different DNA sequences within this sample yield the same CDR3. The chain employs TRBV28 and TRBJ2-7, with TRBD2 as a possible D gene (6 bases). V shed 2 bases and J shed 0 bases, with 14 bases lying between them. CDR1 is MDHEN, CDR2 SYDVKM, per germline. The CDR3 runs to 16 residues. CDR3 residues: CASSLGGGANSYEQYF. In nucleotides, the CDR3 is TGTGCCAGCAGTTTAGGAGGAGGGGCCAACTCCTACGAGCAGTACTTC.

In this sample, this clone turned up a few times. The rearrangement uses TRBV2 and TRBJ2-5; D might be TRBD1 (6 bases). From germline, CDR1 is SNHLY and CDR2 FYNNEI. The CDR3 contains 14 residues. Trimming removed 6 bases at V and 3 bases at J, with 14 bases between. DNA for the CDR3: TGTGCCAGCAGGGCCGGGACACAGGAAGAGACCCAGTACTTC. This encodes CASRAGTQEETQYF.

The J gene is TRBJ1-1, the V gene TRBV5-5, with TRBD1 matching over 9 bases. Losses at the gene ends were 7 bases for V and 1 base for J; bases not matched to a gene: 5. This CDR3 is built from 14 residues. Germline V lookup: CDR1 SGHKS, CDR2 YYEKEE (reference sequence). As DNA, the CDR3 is TGTGCCAGCGGACAGGGGAACTGGAACACTGAAGCTTTCTTT. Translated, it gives CASGQGNWNTEAFF. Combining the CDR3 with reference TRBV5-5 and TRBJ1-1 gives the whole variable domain DAGVTQSPTHLIKTRGQQVTLRCSPISGHKSVSWYQQVLGQGPQFIFQYYEKEERGRGNFPDRFSARQFPNYSSELNVNALLLGDSALYLCASGQGNWNTEAFFGQGTRLTVV.

The CDR3: CASSQDDSGRRNTEAFF. The CDR3 region has the DNA TGTGCCAGCAGCCAAGACGACTCAGGGAGGAGGAACACTGAAGCTTTCTTT. V and J are TRBV4-2 and TRBJ1-1; D is perhaps TRBD1 (5 bases). This CDR3 spans 17 amino acids. Between the trimmed V and J ends, which lost 0 bases and 1 base, there was a span of 15 bases. In germline, CDR1 is LGHNA, CDR2 YNFKEQ.

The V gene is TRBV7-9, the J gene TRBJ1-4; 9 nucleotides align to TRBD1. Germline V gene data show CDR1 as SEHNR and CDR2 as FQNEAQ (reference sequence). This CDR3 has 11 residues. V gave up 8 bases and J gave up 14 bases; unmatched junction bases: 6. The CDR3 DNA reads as TGTGCCAGCTGGGGGGGACAGGGTCTGTTTTTT. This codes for CASWGGQGLFF. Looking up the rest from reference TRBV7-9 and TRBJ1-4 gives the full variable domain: DTGVSQNPRHKITKRGQNVTFRCDPISEHNRLYWYRQTLGQGPEFLTYFQNEAQLEKSRLLSDRFSAERPKGSFSTLEIQRTEQGDSAMYLCASWGGQGLFFGSGTQLSVL.

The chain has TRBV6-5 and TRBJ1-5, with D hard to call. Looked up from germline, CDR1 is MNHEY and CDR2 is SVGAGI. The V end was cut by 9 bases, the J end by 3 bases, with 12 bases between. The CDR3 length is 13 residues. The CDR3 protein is CARFGVYNQPQHF. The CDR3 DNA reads TGTGCCAGATTCGGGGTTTACAATCAGCCCCAGCATTTT.

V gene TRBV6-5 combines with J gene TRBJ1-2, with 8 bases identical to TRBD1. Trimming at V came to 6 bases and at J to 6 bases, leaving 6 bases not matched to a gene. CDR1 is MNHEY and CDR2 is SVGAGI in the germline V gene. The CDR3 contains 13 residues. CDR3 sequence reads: CASRLTGVDGYTF. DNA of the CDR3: TGTGCCAGCAGGTTGACAGGGGTGGATGGCTACACCTTC.

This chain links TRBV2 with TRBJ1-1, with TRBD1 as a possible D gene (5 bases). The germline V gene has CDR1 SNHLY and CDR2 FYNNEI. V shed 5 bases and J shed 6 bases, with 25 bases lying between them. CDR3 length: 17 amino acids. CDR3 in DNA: TGTGCCAGCAGTCACCCGTTGGACACCTTGATTCGCGCTGAAGCTTTCTTT. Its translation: CASSHPLDTLIRAEAFF.

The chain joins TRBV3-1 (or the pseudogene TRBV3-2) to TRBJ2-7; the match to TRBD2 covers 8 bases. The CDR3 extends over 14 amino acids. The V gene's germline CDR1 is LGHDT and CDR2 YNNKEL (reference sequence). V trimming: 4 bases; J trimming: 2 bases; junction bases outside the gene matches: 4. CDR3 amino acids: CASSLNGGAYEQYF. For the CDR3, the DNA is TGTGCCAGCAGCCTGAACGGGGGGGCCTACGAGCAGTACTTC.

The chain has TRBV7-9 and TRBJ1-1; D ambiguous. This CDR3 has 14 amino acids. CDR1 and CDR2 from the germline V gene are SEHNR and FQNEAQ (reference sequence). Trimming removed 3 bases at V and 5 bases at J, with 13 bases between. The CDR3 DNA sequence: TGTGCCAGCAGCTTTTCATCGTCGCGGACTGAAGCTTTCTTT. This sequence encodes CASSFSSSRTEAFF.

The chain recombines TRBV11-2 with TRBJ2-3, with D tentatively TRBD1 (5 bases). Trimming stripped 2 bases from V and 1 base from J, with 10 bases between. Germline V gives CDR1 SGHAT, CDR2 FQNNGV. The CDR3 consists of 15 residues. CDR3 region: CASSLRTRGTDTQYF. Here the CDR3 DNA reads TGTGCCAGCAGCTTAAGGACCAGGGGCACAGATACGCAGTATTTT.

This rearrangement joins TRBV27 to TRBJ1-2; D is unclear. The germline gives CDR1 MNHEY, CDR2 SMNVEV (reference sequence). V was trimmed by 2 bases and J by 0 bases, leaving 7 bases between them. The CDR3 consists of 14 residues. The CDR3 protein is CASSLLGTNYGYTF. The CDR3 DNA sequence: TGTGCCAGCAGTTTACTCGGTACTAACTATGGCTACACCTTC.

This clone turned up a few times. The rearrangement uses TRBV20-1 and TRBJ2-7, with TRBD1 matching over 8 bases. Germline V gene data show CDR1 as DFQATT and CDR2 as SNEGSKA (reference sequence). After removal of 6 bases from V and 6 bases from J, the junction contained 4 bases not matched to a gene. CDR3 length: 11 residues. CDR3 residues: CSATDRGEQYF. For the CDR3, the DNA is TGCAGTGCCACCGACAGGGGCGAGCAGTACTTC.

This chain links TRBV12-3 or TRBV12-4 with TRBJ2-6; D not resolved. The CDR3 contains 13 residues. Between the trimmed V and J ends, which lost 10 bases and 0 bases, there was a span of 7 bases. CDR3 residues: CAISFSGANVLTF. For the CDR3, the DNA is TGTGCCATTTCCTTCTCTGGGGCCAACGTCCTGACTTTC.

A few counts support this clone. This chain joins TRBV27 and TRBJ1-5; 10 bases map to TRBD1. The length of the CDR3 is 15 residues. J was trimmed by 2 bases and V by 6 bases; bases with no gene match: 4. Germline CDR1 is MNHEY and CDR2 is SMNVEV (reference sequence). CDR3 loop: CASSTGTGGNQPQHF. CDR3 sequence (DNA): TGTGCCAGCAGCACCGGGACAGGGGGCAATCAGCCCCAGCATTTT.

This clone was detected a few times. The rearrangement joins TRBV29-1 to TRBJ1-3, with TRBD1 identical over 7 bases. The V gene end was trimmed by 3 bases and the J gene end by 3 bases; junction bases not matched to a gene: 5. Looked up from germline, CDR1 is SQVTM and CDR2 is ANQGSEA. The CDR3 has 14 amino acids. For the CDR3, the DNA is TGCAGCGTTGATTTAACAGGGGTTGGAAACACCATATATTTT. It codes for CSVDLTGVGNTIYF.

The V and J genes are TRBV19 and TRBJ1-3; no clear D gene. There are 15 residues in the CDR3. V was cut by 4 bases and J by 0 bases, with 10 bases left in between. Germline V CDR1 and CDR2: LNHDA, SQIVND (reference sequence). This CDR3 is CASSTPGVSGNTIYF. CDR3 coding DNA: TGTGCCAGTAGTACCCCCGGGGTCTCTGGAAACACCATATATTTT.

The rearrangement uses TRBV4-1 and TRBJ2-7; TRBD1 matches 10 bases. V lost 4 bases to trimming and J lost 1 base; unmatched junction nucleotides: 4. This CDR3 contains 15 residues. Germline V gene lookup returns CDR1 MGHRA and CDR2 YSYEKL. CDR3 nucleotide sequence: TGCGCCAGCAGCCCGCCGGGACAGGGGTCCTACGAGCAGTACTTC. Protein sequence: CASSPPGQGSYEQYF.

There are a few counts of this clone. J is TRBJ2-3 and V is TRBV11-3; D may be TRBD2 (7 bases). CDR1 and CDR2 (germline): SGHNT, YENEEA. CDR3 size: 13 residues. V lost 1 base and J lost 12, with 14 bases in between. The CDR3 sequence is CASSLGGGGSQYF. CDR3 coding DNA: TGTGCCAGCAGCTTAGGTGGCGGGGGCTCCCAGTATTTT.

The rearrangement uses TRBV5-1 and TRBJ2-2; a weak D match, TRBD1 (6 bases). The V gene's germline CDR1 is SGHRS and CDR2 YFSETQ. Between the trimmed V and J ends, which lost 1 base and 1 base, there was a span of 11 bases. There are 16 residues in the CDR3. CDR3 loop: CASSLPGGLNTGELFF. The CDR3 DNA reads TGCGCCAGCAGCTTGCCTGGGGGCCTGAACACCGGGGAGCTGTTTTTT.

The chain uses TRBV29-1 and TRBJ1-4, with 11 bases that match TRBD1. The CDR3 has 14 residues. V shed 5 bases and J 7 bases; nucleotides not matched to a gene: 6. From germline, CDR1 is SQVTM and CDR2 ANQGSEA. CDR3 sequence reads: CSVWGQGGGEKLFF. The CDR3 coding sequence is TGCAGCGTTTGGGGACAGGGGGGAGGTGAAAAACTGTTTTTT.

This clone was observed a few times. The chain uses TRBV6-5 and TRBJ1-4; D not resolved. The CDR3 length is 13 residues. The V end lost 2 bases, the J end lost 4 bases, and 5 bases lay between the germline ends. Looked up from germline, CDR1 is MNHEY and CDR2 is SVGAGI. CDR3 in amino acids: CASSYDFNEKLFF. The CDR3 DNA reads TGTGCCAGCAGTTACGACTTTAATGAAAAACTGTTTTTT.

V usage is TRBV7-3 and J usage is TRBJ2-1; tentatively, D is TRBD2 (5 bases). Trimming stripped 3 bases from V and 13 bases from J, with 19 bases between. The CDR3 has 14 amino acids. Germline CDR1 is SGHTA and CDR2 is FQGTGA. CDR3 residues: CASSFGIRSPFQFF. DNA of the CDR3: TGTGCCAGCAGCTTCGGGATTAGGTCCCCCTTCCAGTTCTTC.

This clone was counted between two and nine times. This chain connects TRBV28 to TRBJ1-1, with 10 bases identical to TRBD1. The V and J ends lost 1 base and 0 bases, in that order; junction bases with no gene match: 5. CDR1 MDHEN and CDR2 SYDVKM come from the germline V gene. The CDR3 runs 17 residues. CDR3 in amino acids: CASSLSGTGAMNTEAFF. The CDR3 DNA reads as TGTGCCAGCAGTTTATCCGGGACAGGGGCCATGAACACTGAAGCTTTCTTT.

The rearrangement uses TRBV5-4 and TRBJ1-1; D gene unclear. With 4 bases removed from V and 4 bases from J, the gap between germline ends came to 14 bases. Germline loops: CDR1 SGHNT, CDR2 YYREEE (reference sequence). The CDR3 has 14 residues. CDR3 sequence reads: CASSAGGVGTEAFF. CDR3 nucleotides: TGTGCCAGCAGCGCCGGAGGAGTAGGCACTGAAGCTTTCTTT. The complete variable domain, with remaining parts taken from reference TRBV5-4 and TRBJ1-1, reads ETGVTQSPTHLIKTRGQQVTLRCSSQSGHNTVSWYQQALGQGPQFIFQYYREEENGRGNFPPRFSGLQFPNYSSELNVNALELDDSALYLCASSAGGVGTEAFFGQGTRLTVV.

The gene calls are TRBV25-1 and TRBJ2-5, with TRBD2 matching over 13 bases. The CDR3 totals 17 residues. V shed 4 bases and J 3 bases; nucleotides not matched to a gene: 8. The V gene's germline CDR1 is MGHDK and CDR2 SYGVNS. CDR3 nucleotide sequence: TGTGCCAGCAGTGCGAACACGGGACTAGCGGGGAAAGAGACCCAGTACTTC. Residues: CASSANTGLAGKETQYF.

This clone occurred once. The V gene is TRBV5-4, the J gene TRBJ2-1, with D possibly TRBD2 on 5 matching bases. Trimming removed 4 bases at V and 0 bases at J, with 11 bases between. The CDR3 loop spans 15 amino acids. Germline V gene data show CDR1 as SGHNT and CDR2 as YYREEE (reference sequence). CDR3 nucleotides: TGTGCCAGCAGCAGTGCCGGGGTCTCCTACAATGAGCAGTTCTTC. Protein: CASSSAGVSYNEQFF.